This entry describes one TCR beta chain. Its antigen remains unidentified. Preparing the TCRbeta library involved the use of unique molecular identifiers. Via MiXCR, TCRdb re-called the PCR reads, giving one row per CDR3 protein. The sample lists approximately 170,000 distinct CDR3 sequences, around 10% occurring once. The record originates from a study of T-cell reconstitution after alpha-beta-depleted transplantation in children. Study conclusions and caveats: Newly produced T cells mostly accounted for T-cell counts and diversity one year post-transplant. Surviving recipient T cells and intrathymic progenitors accounted for some patients' high TCRbeta diversity at day 60. About two months after transplant, alpha-beta T cells reportedly came from several hundred expanded graft clones.

The CDR3 is 16 amino acids. Germline lookup yields CDR1 LGHNA and CDR2 YNFKEQ. V lost 4 bases and J lost 1; bases outside the gene matches: 7. V usage is TRBV4-2 and J usage is TRBJ2-1; 7 bases map to TRBD1. The material sequenced was PBMCs, taken before TCRalphabeta/CD19-depleted stem cell transplant. The TCR originated in a boy aged 2 to 9 with acute myeloid leukemia, due to receive a stem cell transplant. CDR3 bases: TGTGCCAGCAGCCCCGCGGGCAGGGGGTCCTACAATGAGCAGTTCTTC. Translation: CASSPAGRGSYNEQFF.